Listed below are T cell receptor beta chains from one sample, sequenced in a study of vaccination effects on CD4 cells after COVID-19. Generated by immunoSEQ multiplex PCR, the TCRdb table keeps only in-frame clones and is missing some. The sample comprises some 25,000 clones, 70% to 80% of which are singletons, and roughly 15% rests with the top ten. No antigen is known for these receptors. Sequenced here: CD4+ T cells from PBMCs cultured with SARS-CoV-2 spike peptides, sampled before COVID-19 vaccination. The source of these receptors is a human donor who had a prior SARS-CoV-2 infection. Both conserved end residues are part of each CDR3. D genes are given only for firm matches. Clone size, where shown, is once, few, many, or a class for clones that have expanded.

v_call	d_call	clone_size	j_call	cdr3_length	cdr3_aa	cdr3_nt
TRBV19	-	-	TRBJ2-5	13	CASTSPGRETQYF	TGTGCCAGTACCTCTCCAGGGAGAGAGACCCAGTACTTC
TRBV6-5	-	few	TRBJ1-2	12	CASSHRDYGYTF	TGTGCCAGCTCGCACAGGGATTATGGCTACACCTTC
TRBV3-1/TRBV3-2	TRBD2	-	TRBJ2-1	15	CASSRGLAGNNEQFF	TGTGCCAGCAGCCGGGGACTAGCGGGAAACAATGAGCAGTTCTTC
TRBV5-1	-	-	TRBJ1-6	13	CASSLGEESPLHF	TGCGCCAGCAGCTTGGGTGAGGAGTCACCCCTCCACTTT
TRBV3-1/TRBV3-2	-	-	TRBJ1-2	13	CASSQAGTDGYTF	TGTGCCAGCAGCCAAGCAGGGACGGACGGCTACACCTTC
TRBV3-1/TRBV3-2	-	-	TRBJ1-1	16	CASSYGSGDLNTEAFF	TGTGCCAGCAGCTATGGGAGTGGGGACTTGAACACTGAAGCTTTCTTT
TRBV20-1	TRBD2	-	TRBJ2-2	15	CSASRGLPNTGELFF	TGCAGTGCTAGTAGGGGACTACCGAACACCGGGGAGCTGTTTTTT
TRBV9	TRBD2	-	TRBJ2-5	17	CASSVDDILAGEETQYF	TGTGCCAGCAGCGTAGACGATATACTAGCGGGTGAAGAGACCCAGTACTTC
TRBV5-6	-	-	TRBJ1-2	14	CASSLAGQLYGYTF	TGTGCCAGCAGCTTGGCCGGACAGCTTTATGGCTACACCTTC
TRBV18	-	-	TRBJ2-3	15	CASSWGGASRDTQYF	TGTGCCAGCTCATGGGGGGGGGCCAGTCGAGATACGCAGTATTTT
TRBV7-2	-	-	TRBJ1-5	15	CASSTQTGWNQPQHF	TGTGCCAGCAGCACGCAGACAGGATGGAATCAGCCCCAGCATTTT
TRBV12-3/TRBV12-4	-	-	TRBJ2-7	13	CASSLNHEYEQYF	TGTGCCAGCAGTTTAAACCATGAGTACGAGCAGTACTTC
TRBV10-3	TRBD1	-	TRBJ1-6	16	CAIRAGGDSYNSPLHF	TGTGCCATCAGGGCAGGGGGTGACTCCTATAATTCACCCCTCCACTTT
TRBV27	TRBD1	-	TRBJ2-4	15	CASSSQGAAKNIQYF	TGTGCCAGCAGTAGCCAGGGGGCGGCCAAAAACATTCAGTACTTC
TRBV5-1	TRBD1	once	TRBJ2-5	19	CASSPTWTGRVYSQETQYF	TGCGCCAGCAGCCCGACCTGGACAGGTCGGGTTTATTCCCAAGAGACCCAGTACTTC
TRBV3-1/TRBV3-2	TRBD2	-	TRBJ2-2	16	CASSQPGLAGERELFF	TGTGCCAGCAGCCAACCGGGACTAGCGGGGGAGAGGGAGCTGTTTTTT
TRBV27	-	-	TRBJ2-5	11	CASSLSETQYF	TGTGCCAGCAGTTTATCGGAGACCCAGTACTTC
TRBV6-5	TRBD2	-	TRBJ2-7	14	CASKQAGATYEQYF	TGTGCCAGCAAACAAGCGGGGGCCACCTACGAGCAGTACTTC
TRBV28	-	few	TRBJ2-7	14	CASSFASSSYEQYF	TGTGCCAGCAGTTTTGCATCCAGCTCCTACGAGCAGTACTTC
TRBV28	TRBD1	-	TRBJ2-7	13	CASSSGQSYEQYF	TGTGCCAGCAGCTCGGGACAGTCCTACGAGCAGTACTTC
TRBV6-1	-	-	TRBJ1-2	14	CASSEQRGIYGYTF	TGTGCCAGCAGTGAACAGAGAGGAATCTATGGCTACACCTTC
TRBV6-5	TRBD1	-	TRBJ1-1	14	CASSTQGALRSAFF	TGTGCCAGCAGTACACAGGGGGCCCTCCGGTCCGCTTTCTTT
TRBV7-2	TRBD1	-	TRBJ1-5	15	CASSLGQGRNQPQHF	TGTGCCAGCAGCTTAGGACAGGGAAGAAATCAGCCCCAGCATTTT
TRBV9	TRBD2	-	TRBJ2-2	14	CASSHPSGDGELFF	TGTGCCAGCAGCCATCCCAGCGGGGACGGGGAGCTGTTTTTT
TRBV30	-	-	TRBJ1-1	14	CAWGKGPLVPEAFF	TGTGCCTGGGGGAAGGGACCTCTGGTCCCTGAAGCTTTCTTT
TRBV6-5	-	few	TRBJ1-1	11	CASRENTEAFF	TGTGCCAGCAGGGAGAACACTGAAGCTTTCTTT
TRBV18	-	-	TRBJ1-1	13	CASSGQMNTEAFF	TGTGCCAGCTCTGGACAGATGAACACTGAAGCTTTCTTT
TRBV30	-	-	TRBJ1-3	15	CAWRLEGSWGNTIYF	TGTGCCTGGAGGTTGGAAGGGTCTTGGGGAAACACCATATATTTT
TRBV5-6	-	-	TRBJ1-1	13	CASSFSLNTEAFF	TGTGCCAGCAGCTTTTCATTGAACACTGAAGCTTTCTTT
TRBV2	-	-	TRBJ1-1	15	CARESRGELNTEAFF	TGTGCCAGGGAGTCCCGTGGGGAATTGAACACTGAAGCTTTCTTT
TRBV7-3	TRBD1	-	TRBJ2-1	11	CASSQGQEQFF	TGTGCCAGCAGTCAGGGACAGGAGCAGTTCTTC
TRBV9	TRBD2	-	TRBJ2-3	15	CASSVSGGASDTQYF	TGTGCCAGCAGCGTCAGCGGGGGGGCCTCAGATACGCAGTATTTT
TRBV9	TRBD2	-	TRBJ2-7	15	CASSVGPGRSYEQYF	TGTGCCAGCAGCGTAGGTCCCGGGAGGTCCTACGAGCAGTACTTC
TRBV11-2	TRBD1	-	TRBJ1-4	15	CASSLTGANNEKLFF	TGTGCCAGCAGCTTAACAGGGGCCAATAATGAAAAACTGTTTTTT
TRBV7-2	TRBD2	-	TRBJ2-1	14	CASIQGLAGNEQFF	TGTGCCAGCATCCAGGGACTAGCGGGCAATGAGCAGTTCTTC
TRBV7-3	TRBD1	-	TRBJ2-1	14	CASSLRQGRSEQFF	TGTGCCAGCAGCCTAAGACAGGGCAGGAGTGAGCAGTTCTTC
TRBV6-5	-	-	TRBJ1-5	14	CASSLRAGNQPQHF	TGTGCCAGCAGTCTCAGGGCGGGCAATCAGCCCCAGCATTTT
TRBV7-3	-	-	TRBJ2-3	13	CASNQRVTDTQYF	TGTGCCAGCAACCAACGAGTCACAGATACGCAGTATTTT
TRBV30	TRBD1	-	TRBJ1-5	19	CAWSRGQGAFGGSYQPQHF	TGTGCCTGGAGTCGGGGACAGGGGGCGTTTGGGGGGAGCTATCAGCCCCAGCATTTT
TRBV4-3	-	-	TRBJ2-7	16	CASSQGVGQGLYEQYF	TGCGCCAGCAGCCAAGGGGTTGGCCAGGGTCTCTACGAGCAGTACTTC
TRBV11-2	-	-	TRBJ2-3	14	CASNLDTNTDTQYF	TGTGCCAGCAACCTGGACACCAACACAGATACGCAGTATTTT
TRBV6-1	-	-	TRBJ1-4	14	CASSEARSNEKLFF	TGTGCCAGCAGTGAAGCGAGGAGTAATGAAAAACTGTTTTTT
TRBV30	-	-	TRBJ1-1	13	CAWSDGLNTEAFF	TGTGCCTGGAGCGACGGGCTGAACACTGAAGCTTTCTTT
TRBV10-3	-	-	TRBJ1-2	14	CAISWASGTSGYTF	TGTGCCATCAGTTGGGCCTCCGGGACCTCTGGCTACACCTTC
TRBV6-5	TRBD2	-	TRBJ2-1	16	CASSSGALAGLNEQFF	TGTGCCAGCAGTTCAGGAGCCCTAGCGGGTTTGAATGAGCAGTTCTTC
TRBV5-1	-	-	TRBJ2-5	15	CASSLAPGARETQYF	TGCGCCAGCAGCTTGGCCCCAGGGGCGCGGGAGACCCAGTACTTC
TRBV27	-	once	TRBJ1-1	13	CASSLNGQTEAFF	TGTGCCAGCAGTTTAAATGGGCAGACTGAAGCTTTCTTT
TRBV20-1	-	few	TRBJ2-3	14	CSASWGTSTDTQYF	TGCAGTGCTAGTTGGGGAACTAGCACAGATACGCAGTATTTT
TRBV11-2	TRBD1	-	TRBJ2-4	14	CASSFLRDRAIQYF	TGTGCCAGCAGCTTTCTCCGGGACAGGGCCATTCAGTACTTC
TRBV6-2/TRBV6-3	TRBD1	-	TRBJ2-1	20	CASSYRNRMGQAMPYNEQFF	TGTGCCAGCAGTTACCGGAACCGCATGGGACAGGCAATGCCCTACAATGAGCAGTTCTTC
TRBV11-3	-	-	TRBJ2-7	14	CASSRDGQIYEQYF	TGTGCCAGCAGCAGAGACGGACAGATCTACGAGCAGTACTTC
TRBV9	TRBD2	-	TRBJ2-1	16	CASSAHGLASYNEQFF	TGTGCCAGCAGCGCCCATGGACTAGCGTCCTACAATGAGCAGTTCTTC
TRBV18	-	-	TRBJ1-1	13	CASSYAGDTEAFF	TGTGCCAGCTCGTACGCGGGGGACACTGAAGCTTTCTTT
TRBV24-1	-	-	TRBJ2-1	15	CATSTQGKTYNEQFF	TGTGCCACCAGTACACAGGGTAAGACTTACAATGAGCAGTTCTTC
TRBV3-1/TRBV3-2	-	-	TRBJ2-1	14	CASSPREQYNEQFF	TGTGCCAGCAGCCCTCGGGAGCAATACAATGAGCAGTTCTTC
TRBV5-8	-	-	TRBJ1-1	13	CASSLTGGTEAFF	TGTGCCAGCAGCTTGACAGGCGGCACTGAAGCTTTCTTT